The source of this T cell receptor beta chain is a study of glioma-infiltrating T cells after dendritic cell vaccination. V shed 2 bases and J 0 bases; nucleotides not matched to a gene: 12. Germline CDR1 is MNHNS and CDR2 is SASEGT. CDR3 length: 19 amino acids. Fresh-frozen tumor tissue and more than two years of survival data were available for all. The repertoire was sequenced with immunoSEQ multiplex PCR; TCRdb's copy has only in-frame clones and lacks some. The sample comprises 55,000 to 75,000 clones, around 81% of which are singletons, and approximately 7.9% rests with the top ten. This TCR was sampled from a human donor with glioblastoma. The input for sequencing was blood, taken before dendritic cell vaccination. V is TRBV6-1 and J is TRBJ2-2; 7 positions match TRBD1. CDR3 sequence (DNA): TGTGCCAGCAGTGAAAAACGGGACAGATTGTCCCCGAACACCGGGGAGCTGTTTTTT. Its translation: CASSEKRDRLSPNTGELFF.